The 15 T cell receptor beta chains listed next were all sequenced from one sample in a study of blood T cell repertoires in COVID-19 (dated by TCRdb to between 2020 and 2021). Library method: the immunoSEQ multiplex PCR assay. The table was pulled from immuneACCESS by TCRdb, which kept in-frame rearrangements only. Such tables lose some clones; where checked, under half of the loss comes from unresolved V genes, and the rest has no known cause. Within this sample are about 290,000 clones, with 85% to 90% of them counted one time only. The ten largest clones take up 11% of the sample. Sequencing used peripheral blood. The origin of the receptors is a woman in her twenties or thirties with COVID-19, enrolled during active disease.

This rearrangement joins TRBV7-9 to TRBJ1-1; the D is unclear. V was clipped by 3 bases and J by 0 bases, with 8 bases between them. This CDR3 contains 14 residues. The germline CDR1 and CDR2 sequences are SEHNR and FQNEAQ (reference sequence). CDR3 amino acids: CASSLATMNTEAFF. In nucleotides, the CDR3 is TGTGCCAGCAGCTTGGCCACTATGAACACTGAAGCTTTCTTT.

The chain joins TRBV2 to TRBJ1-5; D perhaps matches TRBD1 (5 bases). Germline V gives CDR1 SNHLY, CDR2 FYNNEI. CDR3 length equals 15 residues. The V and J ends lost 4 bases and 4 bases respectively, with 14 bases between them. CDR3: CASSVGDRRNQPQHF. The CDR3 bases are TGTGCCAGCAGTGTTGGTGACAGACGTAATCAGCCCCAGCATTTT.

The CDR3 region is CASSFIGATGSSGVYGYTF. The CDR3 DNA sequence: TGTGCCAGCAGTTTTATTGGGGCTACAGGGAGCTCAGGAGTCTATGGCTACACCTTC. The chain employs TRBV28 and TRBJ1-2; perhaps TRBD1 as D (6 bases). V was pared by 3 bases and J by 4 bases, with 27 bases between. CDR3 length: 19 residues. The germline V gene encodes CDR1 MDHEN and CDR2 SYDVKM.

The chain links TRBV12-5 to TRBJ1-1; a possible D gene is TRBD1 (5 bases). This CDR3 contains 16 residues. Deletions cut 1 base from V and 0 bases from J, with 12 bases between. Germline V CDR1 and CDR2: LGHNT, FRNRAP. This CDR3 is CASGLGGNGMNTEAFF. CDR3 bases: TGTGCTAGTGGTTTGGGGGGCAATGGCATGAACACTGAAGCTTTCTTT.

The chain couples TRBV10-3 to TRBJ1-2; no reliable D call. V lost 3 bases and J lost 4, with 12 bases in between. The CDR3 contains 14 residues. Germline V gene lookup returns CDR1 ENHRY and CDR2 SYGVKD. DNA for the CDR3: TGTGCCATCAGTGACGAGGGTTTCGGCTATGGCTACACCTTC. It specifies CAISDEGFGYGYTF.

This chain connects TRBV30 to TRBJ2-7, with D possibly being TRBD1 (6 bases). Germline V gene sequence: CDR1 GTSNPN, CDR2 SVGIG (reference sequence). The CDR3 is 14 amino acids. V was trimmed by 2 bases and J by 5 bases, leaving 16 bases between them. Here the CDR3 reads CAWSIKGVVHEQYF. CDR3 sequence (DNA): TGTGCCTGGAGTATCAAGGGGGTAGTGCACGAGCAGTACTTC.

A remark on this clone: The germline gene is not matched at one end of the junction; a read error may be the cause. The chain couples TRBV2 to TRBJ1-6; 9 nucleotides align to TRBD1. This CDR3 has 13 amino acids. Germline V lookup: CDR1 SNHLY, CDR2 FYNNEI. CDR3 sequence: CASSDGQGFISVF. The CDR3 nucleotides are TGTGCCAGCAGTGACGGACAGGGGTTTATTTCCGTATTT. The full variable domain, in which reference TRBV2 and TRBJ1-6 provide the parts outside the CDR3, is EPEVTQTPSHQVTQMGQEVILRCVPISNHLYFYWYRQILGQKVEFLVSFYNNEISEKSEIFDDQFSVERPDGSNFTLKIRSTKLEDSAMYFCASSDGQGFISVFGNGTRLTVT.

This chain uses TRBV19 with TRBJ1-2, with 8 bases fitting TRBD1. The CDR3 has 14 residues. With V trimmed by 5 bases and J by 8 bases, 10 bases remained unmatched. Germline V gives CDR1 LNHDA, CDR2 SQIVND (reference sequence). CDR3 nucleotides: TGTGCCAGTAGTTGGGCAGGGGGCCTAGCAGGCTACACCTTC. It is translated as CASSWAGGLAGYTF. Complete variable domain (other parts from reference TRBV19 and TRBJ1-2): DGGITQSPKYLFRKEGQNVTLSCEQNLNHDAMYWYRQDPGQGLRLIYYSQIVNDFQKGDIAEGYSVSREKKESFPLTVTSAQKNPTAFYLCASSWAGGLAGYTFGSGTRLTVV.

This clone was recorded only once. The chain has TRBV5-1 and TRBJ2-5; D perhaps matches TRBD2 (6 bases). Germline-derived CDR1 and CDR2 are SGHRS and YFSETQ. Between the trimmed V and J ends, which lost 4 bases and 3 bases, there was a span of 10 bases. This CDR3 comprises 13 residues. DNA for the CDR3: TGCGCCAGCAGCCCACGGAGGGAAGAGACCCAGTACTTC. Residues: CASSPRREETQYF.

The rearrangement joins TRBV21-1 to TRBJ1-5; the listed D gene, TRBD1, was not tested against the DNA. TRBV21-1 is a pseudogene. The CDR3 loop spans 15 amino acids. CDR3 nucleotides: TGTGCCAGCAGCCCTCGACAGGGAGATTATCAGCCCCAGCATTTT. Translated, it gives CASSPRQGDYQPQHF.

V gene TRBV3-1 (or the pseudogene TRBV3-2) combines with J gene TRBJ1-1; no firm D call. CDR1 LGHDT and CDR2 YNNKEL come from the germline V gene (reference sequence). V lost 4 bases to trimming and J lost 1 base, with 10 bases between them. The CDR3 consists of 14 residues. This chain's CDR3 is CASSPPGQNTEAFF. For the CDR3, the DNA is TGTGCCAGCAGCCCGCCGGGTCAGAACACTGAAGCTTTCTTT.

The chain carries TRBV7-2 and TRBJ2-7, with TRBD2 matching 8 bases. Germline V gene data show CDR1 as SGHTA and CDR2 as FQGNSA. Trimming at V came to 0 bases and at J to 4 bases, leaving 5 bases not matched to a gene. The CDR3 has 15 amino acids. CDR3 in DNA: TGTGCCAGCAGCTTAGCCGGGGGGGCCCGGTACGAGCAGTACTTC. As protein: CASSLAGGARYEQYF. Based on the CDR3 plus reference TRBV7-2 and TRBJ2-7, the full variable domain is GAGVSQSPSNKVTEKGKDVELRCDPISGHTALYWYRQSLGQGLEFLIYFQGNSAPDKSGLPSDRFSAERTGGSVSTLTIQRTQQEDSAVYLCASSLAGGARYEQYFGPGTRLTVT.

V usage is TRBV5-4 and J usage is TRBJ1-1; TRBD1 matches at 9 bases. CDR1 and CDR2 from the germline V gene are SGHNT and YYREEE (reference sequence). This CDR3 region has 14 residues. The J segment lost 6 bases and the V segment lost 2 bases, leaving 5 bases of the junction unmatched. CDR3 nucleotides: TGTGCCAGCAGCTTCGGACAGGGGTGGTCTGAAGCTTTCTTT. It yields the protein CASSFGQGWSEAFF.

The rearrangement links TRBV3-1 (or the pseudogene TRBV3-2) to TRBJ2-7; 14 bases align to TRBD2. Germline lookup yields CDR1 LGHDT and CDR2 YNNKEL (reference sequence). The V segment lost 1 base and the J segment 8 bases; nucleotides outside the gene matches: 7. The CDR3 contains 16 residues. The CDR3 DNA reads TGTGCCAGCAGCCAAGCTCCGGGACTAGCGGGGGAACAGCAGTACTTC. Encoded protein: CASSQAPGLAGEQQYF.

V usage is TRBV19 and J usage is TRBJ2-2; 10 bases line up with TRBD2. Per the germline V gene, CDR1 is LNHDA and CDR2 is SQIVND (reference sequence). V trimming: 7 bases; J trimming: 2 bases; junction bases outside the gene matches: 13. This CDR3 has 18 amino acids. The CDR3 coding sequence is TGTGCCAGTACCCCTGGGCCTAGCGGGGGCCCTAACACCGGGGAGCTGTTTTTT. Translating gives CASTPGPSGGPNTGELFF.